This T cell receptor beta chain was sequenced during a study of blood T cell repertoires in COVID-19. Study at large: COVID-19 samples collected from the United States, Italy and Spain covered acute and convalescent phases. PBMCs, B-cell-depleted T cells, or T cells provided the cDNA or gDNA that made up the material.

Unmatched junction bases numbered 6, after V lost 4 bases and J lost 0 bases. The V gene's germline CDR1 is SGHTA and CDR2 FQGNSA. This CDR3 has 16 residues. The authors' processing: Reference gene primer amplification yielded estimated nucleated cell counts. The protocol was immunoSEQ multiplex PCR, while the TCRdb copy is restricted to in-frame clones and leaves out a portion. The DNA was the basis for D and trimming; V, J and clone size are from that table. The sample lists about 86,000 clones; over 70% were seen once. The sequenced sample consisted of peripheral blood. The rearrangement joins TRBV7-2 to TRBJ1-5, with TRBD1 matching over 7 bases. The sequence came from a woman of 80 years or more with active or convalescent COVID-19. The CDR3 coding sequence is TGTGCCAGCAGCTCTCCACAGGGGAATAGCAATCAGCCCCAGCATTTT. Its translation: CASSSPQGNSNQPQHF.